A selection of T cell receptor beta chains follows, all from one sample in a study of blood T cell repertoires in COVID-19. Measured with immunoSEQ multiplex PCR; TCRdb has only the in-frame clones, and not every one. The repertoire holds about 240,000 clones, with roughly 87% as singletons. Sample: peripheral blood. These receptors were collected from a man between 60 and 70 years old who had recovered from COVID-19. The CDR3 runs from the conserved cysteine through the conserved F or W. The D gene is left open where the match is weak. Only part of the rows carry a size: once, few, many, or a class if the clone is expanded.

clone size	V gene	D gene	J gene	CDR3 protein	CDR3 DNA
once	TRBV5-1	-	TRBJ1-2	CASGPGISYGYTF	TGCGCCAGCGGTCCGGGAATTAGCTATGGCTACACCTTC
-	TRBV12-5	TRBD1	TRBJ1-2	CASGLVVSSRTGPMAGYTF	TGTGCTAGTGGTTTGGTAGTCAGCTCACGGACAGGGCCCATGGCTGGCTACACCTTC
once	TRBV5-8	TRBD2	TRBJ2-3	CASPARAGANTDTQYF	TGTGCCAGCCCCGCCCGAGCGGGGGCAAACACAGATACGCAGTATTTT
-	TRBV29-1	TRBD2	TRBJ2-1	CSVGTSGGVLFF	TGCAGCGTTGGGACTAGCGGGGGGGTATTGTTCTTC
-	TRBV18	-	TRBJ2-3	CASSTGREIGWTDTQYF	TGTGCCAGCTCAACGGGGAGAGAGATAGGGTGGACAGATACGCAGTATTTT
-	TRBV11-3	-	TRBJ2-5	CASSLPIVFNMGPSETQYF	TGTGCCAGCAGCTTACCCATCGTTTTCAACATGGGGCCTTCGGAGACCCAGTACTTC
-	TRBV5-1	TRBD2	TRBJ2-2	CASSPTTGGPNTGELFF	TGCGCCAGCAGCCCGACCACGGGGGGGCCGAACACCGGGGAGCTGTTTTTT
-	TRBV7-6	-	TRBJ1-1	CASSLGSQGEAFF	TGTGCCAGCAGCTTAGGTAGTCAGGGTGAAGCTTTCTTT
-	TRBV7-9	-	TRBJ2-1	CASSIGRVGNEQFF	TGTGCCAGCAGCATAGGACGGGTTGGGAATGAGCAGTTCTTC
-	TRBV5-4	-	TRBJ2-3	CASSLRADTQYF	TGTGCCAGCAGCCTTAGAGCAGATACGCAGTATTTT
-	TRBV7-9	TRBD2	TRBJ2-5	CASSFRTSGGVKETQYF	TGTGCCAGCAGCTTTAGGACTAGCGGGGGGGTGAAGGAGACCCAGTACTTC
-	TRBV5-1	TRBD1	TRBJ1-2	CASSYDTGGFYGYTF	TGCGCCAGCAGCTATGATACAGGGGGTTTCTATGGCTACACCTTC
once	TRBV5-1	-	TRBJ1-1	CASSPQRTASLMNTEAFF	TGCGCCAGCAGCCCACAACGTACAGCCTCCCTTATGAACACTGAAGCTTTCTTT
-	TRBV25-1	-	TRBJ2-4	CASSEPGRGLVWNIQYF	TGTGCCAGCAGTGAGCCCGGTCGAGGGCTGGTGTGGAACATTCAGTACTTC
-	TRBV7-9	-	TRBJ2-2	CASSFSAGELFF	TGTGCCAGCAGCTTTTCCGCCGGGGAGCTGTTTTTT
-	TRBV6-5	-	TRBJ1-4	CASSYRGGLLNEKLFF	TGTGCCAGCAGTTATCGGGGGGGTTTACTTAATGAAAAACTGTTTTTT
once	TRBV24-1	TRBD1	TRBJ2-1	CATSDRRTGGRYNEQFF	TGTGCCACCAGCGATAGAAGGACAGGGGGCAGGTACAATGAGCAGTTCTTC
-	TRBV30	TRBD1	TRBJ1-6	CAWSGGQGNSPLHF	TGTGCCTGGAGTGGGGGACAGGGGAATTCACCCCTCCACTTT
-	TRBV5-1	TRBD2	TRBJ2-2	CASSLEAGETGELFF	TGCGCCAGCAGCTTGGAAGCGGGGGAGACCGGGGAGCTGTTTTTT
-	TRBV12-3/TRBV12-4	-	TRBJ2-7	CASRLGGRHEQYF	TGTGCCAGCAGACTCGGGGGGCGGCACGAGCAGTACTTC
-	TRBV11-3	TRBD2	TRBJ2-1	CASSSSPGLAGGLVF	TGTGCCAGCAGCTCTAGTCCGGGACTAGCGGGGGGCCTGGTCTTC
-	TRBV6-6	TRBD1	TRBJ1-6	CASSYPGGSNSPLHF	TGTGCCAGCAGTTACCCAGGGGGGTCTAATTCACCCCTCCACTTT
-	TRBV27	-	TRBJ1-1	CASSSGQQAFF	TGTGCCAGCAGCTCCGGACAGCAAGCTTTCTTT
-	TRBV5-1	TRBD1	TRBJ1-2	CASSLGGGTGENYGYTF	TGCGCCAGCAGCCTCGGTGGAGGGACAGGGGAAAACTATGGCTACACCTTC
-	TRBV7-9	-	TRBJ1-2	CASSLPDSHGYTF	TGTGCCAGCAGCTTGCCGGACAGCCATGGCTACACCTTC
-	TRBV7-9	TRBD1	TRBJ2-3	CASSTTGAGKDTQYF	TGTGCCAGCAGTACGACAGGGGCTGGGAAAGATACGCAGTATTTT
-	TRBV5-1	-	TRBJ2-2	CASRDYTGELFF	TGCGCCAGCAGGGACTACACCGGGGAGCTGTTTTTT
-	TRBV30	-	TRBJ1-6	CAWTPGASYNSPLHF	TGTGCCTGGACCCCAGGGGCATCCTATAATTCACCCCTCCACTTT
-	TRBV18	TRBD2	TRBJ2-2	CASSPPGLANTGELFF	TGTGCCAGCTCACCACCCGGACTAGCGAACACCGGGGAGCTGTTTTTT
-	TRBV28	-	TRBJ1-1	CASSFGGISEAFF	TGTGCCAGCAGTTTTGGGGGGATTAGTGAAGCTTTCTTT
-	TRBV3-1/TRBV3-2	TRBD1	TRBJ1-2	CASSSRDRGQVYGYTF	TGTGCCAGTAGTTCGCGCGACAGGGGGCAGGTCTATGGCTACACCTTC
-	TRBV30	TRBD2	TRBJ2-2	CAWSTTGTSGGLNTGELFF	TGTGCCTGGAGTACGACAGGGACTAGCGGGGGACTGAACACCGGGGAGCTGTTTTTT
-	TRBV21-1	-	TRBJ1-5	CASSTRQGEDSNQPQHF	TGTGCCAGCAGCACAAGACAGGGTGAGGACAGCAATCAGCCCCAGCATTTT
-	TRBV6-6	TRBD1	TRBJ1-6	CASRKQGKSPLHF	TGTGCCAGCAGAAAACAGGGGAAATCACCCCTCCACTTT
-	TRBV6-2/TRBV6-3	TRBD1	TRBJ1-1	CASSSAGTGGTEAFF	TGTGCCAGCAGTAGCGCCGGGACAGGGGGGACTGAAGCTTTCTTT